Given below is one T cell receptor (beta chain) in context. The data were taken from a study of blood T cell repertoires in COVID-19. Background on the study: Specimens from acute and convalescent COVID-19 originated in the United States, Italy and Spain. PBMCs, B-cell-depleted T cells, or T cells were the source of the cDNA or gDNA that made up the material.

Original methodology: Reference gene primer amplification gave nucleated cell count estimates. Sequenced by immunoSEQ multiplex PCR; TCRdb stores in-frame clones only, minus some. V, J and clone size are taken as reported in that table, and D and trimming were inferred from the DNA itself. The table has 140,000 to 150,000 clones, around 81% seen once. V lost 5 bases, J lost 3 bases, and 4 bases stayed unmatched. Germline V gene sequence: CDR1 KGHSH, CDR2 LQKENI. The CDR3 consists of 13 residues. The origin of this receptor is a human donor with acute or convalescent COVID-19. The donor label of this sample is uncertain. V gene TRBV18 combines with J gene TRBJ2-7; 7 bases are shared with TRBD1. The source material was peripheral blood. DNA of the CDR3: TGTGCCAGCTCAGCGGACAGGAGCTACGAGCAGTACGTC. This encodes CASSADRSYEQYV.